The clone carrying this T cell receptor beta chain has just a few counts. This sample stems from a study of blood T cell repertoires in COVID-19. Study in general: Samples taken during acute and convalescent COVID-19 were collected in the United States, Italy and Spain.

Seattle cases were enrolled at active infection and followed longitudinally. Clones were sequenced by immunoSEQ multiplex PCR, and TCRdb holds only the in-frame ones, with some missing. The data show about 180,000 clones, around 85% seen once. V trimming: 6 bases; J trimming: 2 bases; junction bases outside the gene matches: 5. Per germline, CDR1 KGHSH and CDR2 LQKENI. The CDR3 is made up of 15 amino acids. The sequenced material came from peripheral blood. V gene TRBV18 combines with J gene TRBJ1-5, with 9 bases identical to TRBD1. This clonotype originated in a man older than 75 with COVID-19, enrolled during active disease. The DNA for the CDR3 is TGTGCCAGCTCTCCCACAGGGGGCGGCAATCAGCCCCAGCATTTT. Translation gives CASSPTGGGNQPQHF.